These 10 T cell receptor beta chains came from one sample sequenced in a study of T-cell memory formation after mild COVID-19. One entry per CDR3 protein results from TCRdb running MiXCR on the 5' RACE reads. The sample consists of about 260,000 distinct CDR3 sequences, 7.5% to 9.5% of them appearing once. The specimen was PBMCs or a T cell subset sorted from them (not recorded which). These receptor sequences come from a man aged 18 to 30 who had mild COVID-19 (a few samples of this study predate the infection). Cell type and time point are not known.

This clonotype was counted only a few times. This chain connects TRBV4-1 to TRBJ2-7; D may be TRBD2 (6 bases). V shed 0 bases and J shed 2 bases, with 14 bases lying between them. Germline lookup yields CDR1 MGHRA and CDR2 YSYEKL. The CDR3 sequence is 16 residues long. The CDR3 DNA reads TGCGCCAGCAGCCAAGACTCGGAGGGAACCACCTACGAGCAGTACTTC. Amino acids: CASSQDSEGTTYEQYF.

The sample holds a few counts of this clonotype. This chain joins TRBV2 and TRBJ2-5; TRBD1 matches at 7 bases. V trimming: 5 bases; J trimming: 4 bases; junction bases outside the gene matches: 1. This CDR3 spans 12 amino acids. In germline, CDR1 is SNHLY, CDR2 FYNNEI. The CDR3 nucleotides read TGTGCCAGCAGTTGGACAGGAGAGACCCAGTACTTC. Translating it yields CASSWTGETQYF.

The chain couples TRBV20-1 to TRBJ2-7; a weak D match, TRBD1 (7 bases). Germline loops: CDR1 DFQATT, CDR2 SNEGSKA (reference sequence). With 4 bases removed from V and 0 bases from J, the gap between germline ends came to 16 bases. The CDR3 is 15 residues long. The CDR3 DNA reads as TGCAGTGCTAAAAAGACAGGGAGGCACTCCTACGAGCAGTACGTC. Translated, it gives CSAKKTGRHSYEQYV.

CDR3 DNA: TGTGCCAGCAGTCTAGAGCGGGGGGGCGGGGAGACCCAGTACTTC. Protein: CASSLERGGGETQYF. This chain uses TRBV12-3 or TRBV12-4 with TRBJ2-5; 10 nucleotides agree with TRBD2. The J segment lost 5 bases and the V segment lost 5 bases, leaving 8 bases of the junction unmatched. The CDR3 extends over 15 amino acids.

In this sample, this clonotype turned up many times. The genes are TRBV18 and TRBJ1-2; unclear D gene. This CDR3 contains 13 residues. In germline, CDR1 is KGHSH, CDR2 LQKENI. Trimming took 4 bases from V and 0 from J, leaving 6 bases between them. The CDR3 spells CASSHLANYGYTF. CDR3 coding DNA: TGTGCCAGCTCACACTTAGCTAACTATGGCTACACCTTC. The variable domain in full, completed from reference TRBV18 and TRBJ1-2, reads NAGVMQNPRHLVRRRGQEARLRCSPMKGHSHVYWYRQLPEEGLKFMVYLQKENIIDESGMPKERFSAEFPKEGPSILRIQQVVRGDSAAYFCASSHLANYGYTFGSGTRLTVV.

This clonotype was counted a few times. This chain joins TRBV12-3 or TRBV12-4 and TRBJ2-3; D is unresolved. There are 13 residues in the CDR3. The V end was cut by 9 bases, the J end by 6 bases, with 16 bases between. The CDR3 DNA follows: TGTGCCAGATCCCCGCCAGCTAGGGATACGCAGTATTTT. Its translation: CARSPPARDTQYF.

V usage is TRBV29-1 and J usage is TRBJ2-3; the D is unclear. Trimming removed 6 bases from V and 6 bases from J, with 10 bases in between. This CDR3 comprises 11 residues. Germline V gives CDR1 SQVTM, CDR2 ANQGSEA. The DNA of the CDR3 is TGCAGCGTGGATCCCTGGGATACGCAGTATTTT. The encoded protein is CSVDPWDTQYF.

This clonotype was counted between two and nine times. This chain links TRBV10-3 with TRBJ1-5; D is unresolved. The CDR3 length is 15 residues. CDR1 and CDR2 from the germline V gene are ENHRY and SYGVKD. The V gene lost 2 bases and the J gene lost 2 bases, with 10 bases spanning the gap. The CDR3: CAISEVGNGNQPQHF. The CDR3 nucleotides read TGTGCCATCAGTGAGGTGGGGAATGGCAATCAGCCCCAGCATTTT.

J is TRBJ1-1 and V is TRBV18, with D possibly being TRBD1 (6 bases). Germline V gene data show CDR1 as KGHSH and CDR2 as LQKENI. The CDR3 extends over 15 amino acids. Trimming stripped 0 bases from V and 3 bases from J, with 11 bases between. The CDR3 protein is CASSPPGGEDTEAFF. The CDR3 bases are TGTGCCAGCTCACCACCCGGGGGCGAGGACACTGAAGCTTTCTTT. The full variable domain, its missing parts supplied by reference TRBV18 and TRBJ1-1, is NAGVMQNPRHLVRRRGQEARLRCSPMKGHSHVYWYRQLPEEGLKFMVYLQKENIIDESGMPKERFSAEFPKEGPSILRIQQVVRGDSAAYFCASSPPGGEDTEAFFGQGTRLTVV.

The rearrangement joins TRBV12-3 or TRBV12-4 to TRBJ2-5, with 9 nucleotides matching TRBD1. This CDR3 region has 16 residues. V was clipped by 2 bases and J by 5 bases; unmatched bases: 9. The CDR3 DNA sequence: TGTGCCAGCAGTTTATGGACAGGGGCGGCCTTGGAGACCCAGTACTTC. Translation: CASSLWTGAALETQYF.